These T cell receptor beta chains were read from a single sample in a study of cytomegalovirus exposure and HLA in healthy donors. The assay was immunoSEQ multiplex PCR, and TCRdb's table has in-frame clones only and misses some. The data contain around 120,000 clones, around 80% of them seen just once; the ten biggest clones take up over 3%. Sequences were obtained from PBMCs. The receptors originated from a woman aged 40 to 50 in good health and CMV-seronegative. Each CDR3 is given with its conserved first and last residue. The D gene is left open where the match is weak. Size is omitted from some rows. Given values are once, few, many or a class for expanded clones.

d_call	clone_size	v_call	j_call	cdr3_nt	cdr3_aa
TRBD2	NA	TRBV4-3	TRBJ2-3	TGCGCCAGCAGCCAAGAAGCCCGGGGCGGGAGGGGTACGCAGTATTTT	CASSQEARGGRGTQYF
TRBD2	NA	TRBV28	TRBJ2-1	TGTGCCAGCAGTTTAGGCGGGTGGGGCGGGAGTAGGAATGAGCAGTTCTTC	CASSLGGWGGSRNEQFF
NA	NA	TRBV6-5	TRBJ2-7	TGTGCCAGCAGTTACTCGGCGGGGCCCTACGAGCAGTACTTC	CASSYSAGPYEQYF
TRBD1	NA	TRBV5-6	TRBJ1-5	TGTGCCAGCAGCCAGACAGGGAGCCAGCCCCAGCATTTT	CASSQTGSQPQHF
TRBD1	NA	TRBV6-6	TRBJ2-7	TGTGCCAGCGCCCGACAGGGGGCCTACGAGCAGTACTTC	CASARQGAYEQYF
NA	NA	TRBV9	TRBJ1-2	TGTGCCAGCAGCGTAGTCCCAGCTAACTATGGCTACACCTTC	CASSVVPANYGYTF
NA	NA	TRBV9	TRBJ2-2	TGTGCCAGCAGCCTACGACAGACCAACACCGGGGAGCTGTTTTTT	CASSLRQTNTGELFF
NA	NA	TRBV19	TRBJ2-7	TGTGCCAGTATGATGCGAAACTCCTACGAGCAGTACTTC	CASMMRNSYEQYF
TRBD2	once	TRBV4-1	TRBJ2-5	TGCGCCAGCAGCCAAGAACCCTCGGGGGGCCAGTACTTC	CASSQEPSGGQYF
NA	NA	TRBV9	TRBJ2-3	TGTGCCAGCAGCGAAGCAACAGGGAGCGGCACAGATACGCAGTATTTT	CASSEATGSGTDTQYF
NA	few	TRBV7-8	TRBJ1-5	TGTGCCAGCAGCACGGGGGAGCCACATAGCAATCAGCCCCAGCATTTT	CASSTGEPHSNQPQHF
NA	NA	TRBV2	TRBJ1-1	TGTGCCAGCAGCGGTCGCGGCAGGGTGAACACTGAAGCTTTCTTT	CASSGRGRVNTEAFF
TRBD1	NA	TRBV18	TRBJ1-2	TGTGCCAGCTCACCCTCCGGGACAGGGAAGGTTGGCTATGGCTACACCTTC	CASSPSGTGKVGYGYTF
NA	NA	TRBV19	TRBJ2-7	TGTGCCAGTAGTAGACTCGACGGGACCTACGAGCAGTACTTC	CASSRLDGTYEQYF
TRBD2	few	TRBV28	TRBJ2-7	TGTGCCAGCAGTTCCAGGACTAGCGGGATAGGTGAGCAGTACTTC	CASSSRTSGIGEQYF
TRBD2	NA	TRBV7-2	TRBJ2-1	TGTGCCAGCAGCTTAGCGGGACTAGCGGGGGGGCGTGAGCAGTTCTTC	CASSLAGLAGGREQFF
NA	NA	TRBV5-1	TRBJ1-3	TGCGCCAGCAGCCCTTGGGGGGGCGAGGAGGGAAACACCATATATTTT	CASSPWGGEEGNTIYF
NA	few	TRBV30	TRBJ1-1	TGTGCCTGGAGTCACAGACAAATGAACACTGAAGCTTTCTTT	CAWSHRQMNTEAFF
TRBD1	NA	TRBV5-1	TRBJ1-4	TGCGCCAGCAGTTCCGGGACAGGGTTGAGAACTAATGAAAAACTGTTTTTT	CASSSGTGLRTNEKLFF
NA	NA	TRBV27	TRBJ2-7	TGTGCCAGCGGGTGGGGGGGGGCCGGGTACGAGCAGTACTTC	CASGWGGAGYEQYF
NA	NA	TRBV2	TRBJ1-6	TGTGCCAGCAGGTTCACAGGGTCACCCCTCCACTTT	CASRFTGSPLHF
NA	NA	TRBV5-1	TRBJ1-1	TGCGCCAGCAGCGCAGGGGACACCATGAACACTGAAGCTTTCTTT	CASSAGDTMNTEAFF
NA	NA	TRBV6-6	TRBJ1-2	TGTGCCAGCAGTTGGTCGGGGGATGGCTACACCTTC	CASSWSGDGYTF
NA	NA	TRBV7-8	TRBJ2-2	TGTGCCAGCAGCTTAGTCAGCGCGAACACCGGGGAGCTGTTTTTT	CASSLVSANTGELFF
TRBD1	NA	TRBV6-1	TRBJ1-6	TGTGCCAGCACCCGGGACAGGGAGGGGGATTCACCCCTCCACTTT	CASTRDREGDSPLHF